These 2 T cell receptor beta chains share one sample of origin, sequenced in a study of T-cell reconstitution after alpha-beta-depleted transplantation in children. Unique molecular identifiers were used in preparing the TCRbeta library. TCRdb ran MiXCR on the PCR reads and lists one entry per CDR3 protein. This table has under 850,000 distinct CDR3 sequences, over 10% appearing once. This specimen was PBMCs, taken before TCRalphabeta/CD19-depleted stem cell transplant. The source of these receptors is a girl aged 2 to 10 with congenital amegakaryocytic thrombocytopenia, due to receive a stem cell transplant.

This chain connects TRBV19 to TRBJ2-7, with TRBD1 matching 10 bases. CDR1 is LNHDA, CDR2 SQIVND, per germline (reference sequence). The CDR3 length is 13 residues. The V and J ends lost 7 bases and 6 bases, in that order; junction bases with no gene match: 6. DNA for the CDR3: TGTGCCAGTAATGGGACAGGGGTTTGCGAGCAGTACTTC. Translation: CASNGTGVCEQYF. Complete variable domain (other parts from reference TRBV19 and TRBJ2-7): DGGITQSPKYLFRKEGQNVTLSCEQNLNHDAMYWYRQDPGQGLRLIYYSQIVNDFQKGDIAEGYSVSREKKESFPLTVTSAQKNPTAFYLCASNGTGVCEQYFGPGTRLTVT.

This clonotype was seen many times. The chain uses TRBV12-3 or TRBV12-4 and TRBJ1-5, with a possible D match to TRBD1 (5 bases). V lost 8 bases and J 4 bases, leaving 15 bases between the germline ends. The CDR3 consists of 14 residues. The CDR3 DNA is TGTGCCAGCCACCCGGGACCGCTGAATCAGCCCCAGCATTTT. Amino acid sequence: CASHPGPLNQPQHF.